This T cell receptor beta chain derives from a study of OX40 agonist ivuxolimab in advanced cancers. About the study: Ivuxolimab is a fully human IgG2 antibody that activates OX40 (CD134). Study outcomes and limitations: Expanded clones were, on average, more numerous among CD8+ T cells than CD4+.

On this clone: Its target is not known.

This CDR3 is 14 amino acids long. V dropped 2 bases and J dropped 4 bases, with 8 bases sitting between them. Per germline, CDR1 SGHAT and CDR2 FQNNGV. TCRdb keeps only in-frame clones here, not all; method: immunoSEQ multiplex PCR. Here the sample spans roughly 60,000 clones, roughly 83% being singletons. The source material was CD4+ or CD8+ T cells sorted from blood, sampled in a trial of the OX40 agonist ivuxolimab. V is TRBV11-2 and J is TRBJ2-2; D not resolved. This sequence originates from an adult with an advanced solid tumor such as melanoma, head and neck, liver or kidney cancer. The CDR3, as DNA: TGTGCCAGCAGCTTATGGGCAGGCACCGGGGAGCTGTTTTTT. It codes for CASSLWAGTGELFF.